This passage covers 4 T cell receptor beta chains from one sample sequenced in a study of blood T cell repertoires in COVID-19. The method was immunoSEQ multiplex PCR; TCRdb's version includes in-frame clones alone and lacks a portion of them. The table lists 250,000 to 350,000 clones, approximately 89% of them singletons. Sample: peripheral blood. These receptors originate from a woman in her twenties or thirties with COVID-19, enrolled during active disease.

V is TRBV7-9 and J is TRBJ2-7; TRBD1 aligns across 7 bases. The CDR3 contains 14 residues. Losses at the gene ends were 7 bases for V and 2 bases for J; bases not matched to a gene: 8. Germline loops: CDR1 SEHNR, CDR2 FQNEAQ (reference sequence). For the CDR3, the DNA is TGTGCCAGCACCTTGACAGGGTTAGCCTACGAGCAGTACTTC. Its translation is CASTLTGLAYEQYF.

V is TRBV5-4 and J is TRBJ1-2; the D gene is possibly TRBD1 (6 bases). Per the germline V gene, CDR1 is SGHNT and CDR2 is YYREEE (reference sequence). The length of the CDR3 is 17 residues. V was trimmed by 0 bases and J by 4 bases, leaving 19 bases between them. Written as DNA, the CDR3 is TGTGCCAGCAGCTTGGGGAGGACAGTAGAAGGATCCTATGGCTACACCTTC. It yields the protein CASSLGRTVEGSYGYTF.

The table lists this clone with a count of one. The V call is TRBV7-3, the J call TRBJ1-1; the D gene is possibly TRBD1 (6 bases). Per the germline V gene, CDR1 is SGHTA and CDR2 is FQGTGA. The germline V and J ends were trimmed by 3 bases and 2 bases, with 10 bases remaining between them. This CDR3 spans 14 amino acids. This chain's CDR3 is CASSLDRLNTEAFF. CDR3 nucleotides: TGTGCCAGCAGCTTGGACAGACTAAACACTGAAGCTTTCTTT.

J is TRBJ1-2 and V is TRBV5-6; D call uncertain. CDR3 length: 14 amino acids. Germline CDR1 and CDR2: SGHDT and YYEEEE. V shed 0 bases and J shed 5 bases, with 11 bases lying between them. Here the CDR3 DNA reads TGTGCCAGCAGCTTGGTCCAGGTTGGGTATGGCTACACCTTC. It specifies CASSLVQVGYGYTF. Complete variable domain (other parts from reference TRBV5-6 and TRBJ1-2): DAGVTQSPTHLIKTRGQQVTLRCSPKSGHDTVSWYQQALGQGPQFIFQYYEEEERQRGNFPDRFSGHQFPNYSSELNVNALLLGDSALYLCASSLVQVGYGYTFGSGTRLTVV.